The TCR beta chain under discussion was sequenced for a study of CXCR3-negative and CXCR3-positive naive CD8 T cells. The TRB cDNA libraries were prepared by 5' RACE with UMI labels. After re-calling the 5' RACE reads, TCRdb lists one entry per CDR3 protein, DNA absent. This table lists over 55,000 distinct CDR3 sequences. As for this clonotype: The antigen is unknown.

Findings and caveats of the study: Upon cryopreservation, CXCR3 expression partially decreased, and most assays used fresh PBMCs. When CXCR3-positive naive cells were set against CXCR3-negative naive cells, the former had more hydrophobic TRB CDR3s.

Germline CDR1 and CDR2: MNHEY and SMNVEV (reference sequence). CDR3 length: 14 amino acids. The chain employs TRBV27 and TRBJ2-3; TCRdb's D call, TRBD1, is unchecked because there is no DNA. The receptor's source is a human donor in good health. Some clones in this sample may be carry-over from other donors' samples. The sequenced material came from naive CXCR3+ CD8+ T cells from blood. Subset in this sample: CD45RO-CCR7+CD27+CD95- naive CD8+ T cells expressing CXCR3 (TNR3+). CDR3 in amino acids: CASSLTGDLDTQYF.